This TCR beta chain came from a study of spatial heterogeneity in lung cancer. Germline CDR1 reads MNHNY; CDR2 reads SVGAGI (reference sequence). The CDR3 is 14 amino acids. Trimming left V 2 bases short and J 7 bases short, with 15 bases between. Of note for this clonotype: With the library built for alpha chains, this beta chain is off target and its frequency is not meaningful.

Specified time point: sample taken at primary tumor resection. TCRdb re-called the 5' RACE reads through MiXCR, storing one row per CDR3 protein. The sample yields 16,000 or so distinct CDR3 sequences, roughly 3.6% seen once. This chain joins TRBV6-6 and TRBJ2-7; the D gene is possibly TRBD2 (6 bases). The origin of this receptor is a male donor with early-stage non-small cell lung cancer. This specimen was normal lung tissue next to the tumor, taken at surgery. CDR3 amino acids: CASSYGRLAYEQYF. DNA for the CDR3: TGTGCCAGCAGTTACGGGCGGCTAGCGTATGAGCAGTACTTC.